A selection of T cell receptor beta chains follows, all from one sample in a study of blood T cell repertoires in COVID-19. Profiled with immunoSEQ multiplex PCR; TCRdb holds only in-frame clones, not every one. The sample shows around 110,000 clones, 86% of them seen only once. The sample taken for sequencing was peripheral blood. These receptors were collected from a man aged 40-49 years with acute or convalescent COVID-19. Each CDR3 is given with its conserved first and last residue. The D gene is left open where the match is weak. Clone size appears in some rows only: once, few, many, or a class for an expanded clone.

V gene	D gene	clone size	J gene	CDR3 DNA	CDR3 protein
TRBV11-2	.	.	TRBJ1-4	TGTGCCAGCAGCTTAGTTGGGACACCCGTTGCAACTAATGAAAAACTGTTTTTT	CASSLVGTPVATNEKLFF
TRBV4-2	TRBD1	.	TRBJ1-5	TGTGCCAGCAGCCCCCGACAGGGCCATCAGCCCCAGCATTTT	CASSPRQGHQPQHF
TRBV5-4	TRBD1	.	TRBJ1-6	TGTGCCAGCAGCTTGGGAGGTGGGACAGGATCTGTACCCCTCCACTTT	CASSLGGGTGSVPLHF
TRBV10-3	TRBD1	medium-sized	TRBJ1-5	TGTGCCGTTGGGACAGGCGATAGCAATCAGCCCCAGCATTTT	CAVGTGDSNQPQHF
TRBV5-1	.	.	TRBJ2-5	TGCGCCAGCAGCCCGGAAGAGGGAGGTGGAGAGACCCAGTACTTC	CASSPEEGGGETQYF
TRBV27	TRBD1	.	TRBJ1-2	TGTGCCAGCAGTTTAGCAGGGACAGGGTATGGCTACACCTTC	CASSLAGTGYGYTF
TRBV6-5	TRBD1	.	TRBJ1-5	TGTGCCAGCAGTCGACAGGGTTCGGGGCAGCCCCAGCATTTT	CASSRQGSGQPQHF
TRBV19	.	.	TRBJ1-1	TGTGCCAGTAGCTCGGGGAACACTGAAGCTTTCTTT	CASSSGNTEAFF
TRBV30	.	.	TRBJ2-7	TGTGCCTGGAGTCCGGACAGTGCCCTGTACTTC	CAWSPDSALYF
TRBV6-6	.	.	TRBJ1-6	TGTGCCAGCAGTTTGAGGCTTAATTCACCCCTCCACTTT	CASSLRLNSPLHF
TRBV12-5	.	.	TRBJ1-1	TGTGCTAGTGGTCCCGGGACTGCGAACACTGAAGCTTTCTTT	CASGPGTANTEAFF
TRBV5-1	TRBD1	.	TRBJ1-2	TGCGCCAGCAGCTCCGATCCCGCAGGGGGAAGAGGCTACACCTTC	CASSSDPAGGRGYTF
TRBV2	.	.	TRBJ1-5	TGTGCCAGCAATTTCCTAGGGGGAGCAAATCAGCCCCAGCATTTT	CASNFLGGANQPQHF
TRBV2	TRBD1	few	TRBJ1-2	TGTGCCAGCAGTACCGGGACAGGCTCTGGCTACACCTTC	CASSTGTGSGYTF
TRBV10-3	TRBD1	.	TRBJ1-5	TGTGCCATCAGTGACCTCGGACAGGGGGCCCAGCCCCAGCATTTT	CAISDLGQGAQPQHF
TRBV6-5	TRBD2	.	TRBJ2-7	TGTGCCATCCAGGGCCGACTAGCGGGAGTAAGCGAGCAGTACTTC	CAIQGRLAGVSEQYF
TRBV6-5	TRBD2	.	TRBJ2-7	TGTGCCAGCAGGAATAGCGGGGGGGTATACGAGCAGTACTTC	CASRNSGGVYEQYF
TRBV6-5	.	few	TRBJ1-1	TGTGCCAGCACCACAGGGTTGGGAGAAGCTTTCTTT	CASTTGLGEAFF
TRBV4-3	TRBD1	.	TRBJ1-3	TGCGCCAGCAGCCCGTCCCGGGACAGGGTTGGAAACACCATATATTTT	CASSPSRDRVGNTIYF